A single sample gave rise to the 7 T cell receptor beta chains below, sequenced in a study of T-cell reconstitution after alpha-beta-depleted transplantation in children. Preparation of the TCRbeta library involved a method that used unique molecular identifiers. MiXCR, run by TCRdb on the PCR reads, gives a single entry per CDR3 protein. The table shows approximately 500,000 distinct CDR3 sequences, with about 10% occurring only once. The material sequenced was PBMCs, taken before TCRalphabeta/CD19-depleted stem cell transplant. Source of these receptors: a child under 10 years old with inherited bone marrow failure, due to receive a stem cell transplant.

This clonotype showed up many times. The rearrangement joins TRBV5-4 to TRBJ1-2, with D tentatively TRBD1 (5 bases). V dropped 3 bases and J dropped 5 bases, with 11 bases sitting between them. Germline CDR1 is SGHNT and CDR2 is YYREEE (reference sequence). The CDR3 has 13 residues. The CDR3 sequence: CASSWGGDYGYTF. CDR3 sequence (DNA): TGTGCCAGCAGCTGGGGAGGGGATTATGGCTACACCTTC.

This clonotype was recorded many times. This rearrangement joins TRBV29-1 to TRBJ2-1, with D maybe TRBD2 (6 bases). Germline lookup yields CDR1 SQVTM and CDR2 ANQGSEA. V was pared by 4 bases and J by 3 bases, with 10 bases between. The CDR3 extends over 13 amino acids. The CDR3 sequence: CSVVGTLYNEQFF. In DNA form, the CDR3 reads TGCAGCGTTGTGGGGACTCTCTACAATGAGCAGTTCTTC.

This clonotype was counted ten times or more. The chain combines TRBV2 with TRBJ2-1, with 9 nucleotides matching TRBD2. CDR1 and CDR2 from the germline V gene are SNHLY and FYNNEI. The V segment lost 7 bases and the J segment 3 bases; nucleotides outside the gene matches: 4. This CDR3 is built from 14 residues. This chain's CDR3 is CASTKAGGYNEQFF. In DNA, the CDR3 is TGTGCCAGCACAAAAGCGGGAGGCTACAATGAGCAGTTCTTC.

This clonotype was seen many times. The chain joins TRBV6-1 to TRBJ1-5; the match to TRBD1 covers 9 bases. This CDR3 contains 16 residues. V was pared by 6 bases and J by 2 bases, with 8 bases of the junction left unmatched. Germline V gene lookup returns CDR1 MNHNS and CDR2 SASEGT. The CDR3 sequence is CASRPRTGVGNQPQHF. CDR3 nucleotides: TGTGCCAGCAGGCCACGGACAGGGGTGGGCAATCAGCCCCAGCATTTT.

This clonotype was counted at least ten times. This chain links TRBV4-2 with TRBJ1-1; D gene uncertain. Per the germline V gene, CDR1 is LGHNA and CDR2 is YNFKEQ. CDR3 length: 13 amino acids. The V end was cut by 1 base, the J end by 5 bases, with 8 bases between. The CDR3 protein is CASSQAYRTEAFF. CDR3 in DNA: TGTGCCAGCAGCCAAGCCTACAGAACTGAAGCTTTCTTT.

Only a few counts were recorded for this clonotype. The chain employs TRBV5-1 and TRBJ2-3; unclear D gene. CDR1 and CDR2 (germline): SGHRS, YFSETQ. This CDR3 is 14 amino acids long. V lost 3 bases to trimming and J lost 2 bases, with 10 bases between them. CDR3 protein: CASSWEETTDTQYF. CDR3 nucleotide sequence: TGCGCCAGCAGCTGGGAAGAGACCACAGATACGCAGTATTTT.

Ten or more counts support this clonotype. The chain links TRBV10-3 to TRBJ2-7, with 8 bases lining up with TRBD2. The CDR3 covers 15 residues. The V segment lost 4 bases and the J segment 6 bases; nucleotides outside the gene matches: 11. CDR1 is ENHRY and CDR2 is SYGVKD in the germline V gene. For the CDR3, the DNA is TGTGCCATCAGTGTTCCGGGACTAGTACAATCCGAGCAGTACTTC. Translated: CAISVPGLVQSEQYF.